The present TCR beta chain was sequenced within a study of blood T cell repertoires in COVID-19. Across the whole study: Sample material is recorded as cDNA or gDNA derived from T cells, B-cell-depleted T cells, or PBMCs.

Only in-frame clones appear in the TCRdb table, and some are missing; sequencing was by immunoSEQ multiplex PCR. The sample carries about 53,000 clones, 77% recorded once. Germline values: CDR1 PRHDT, CDR2 FYEKMQ (reference sequence). V lost 4 bases, J lost 1 base, and 7 bases stayed unmatched. The length of the CDR3 is 16 residues. Material: peripheral blood. The source of this sequence is a man between 65 and 80 years old with active or convalescent COVID-19. This sequence joins TRBV13 and TRBJ1-2; 9 nucleotides agree with TRBD1. The DNA of the CDR3 is TGTGCCAGCAGCTCACTAGGACAGGGGATTAACTATGGCTACACCTTC. Protein product: CASSSLGQGINYGYTF.